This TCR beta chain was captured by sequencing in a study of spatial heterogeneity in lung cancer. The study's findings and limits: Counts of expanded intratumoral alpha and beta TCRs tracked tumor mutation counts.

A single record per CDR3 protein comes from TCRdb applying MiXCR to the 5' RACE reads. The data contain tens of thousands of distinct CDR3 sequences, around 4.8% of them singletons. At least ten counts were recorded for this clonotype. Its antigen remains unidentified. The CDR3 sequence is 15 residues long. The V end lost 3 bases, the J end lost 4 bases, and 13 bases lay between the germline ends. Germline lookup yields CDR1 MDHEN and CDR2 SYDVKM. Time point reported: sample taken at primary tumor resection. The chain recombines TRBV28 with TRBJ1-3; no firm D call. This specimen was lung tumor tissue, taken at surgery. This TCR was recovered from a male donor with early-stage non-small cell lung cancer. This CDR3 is CASSFGRILGNTIYF. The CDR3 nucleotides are TGTGCCAGCAGTTTTGGCAGGATCCTCGGAAACACCATATATTTT. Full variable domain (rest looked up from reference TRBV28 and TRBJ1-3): DVKVTQSSRYLVKRTGEKVFLECVQDMDHENMFWYRQDPGLGLRLIYFSYDVKMKEKGDIPEGYSVSREKKERFSLILESASTNQTSMYLCASSFGRILGNTIYFGEGSWLTVV.